The 27 T cell receptor beta chains listed next were all sequenced from one sample in a study of shared clonotypes between healthy human individuals. The data were produced by immunoSEQ multiplex PCR, yet TCRdb's version contains in-frame clones alone and is incomplete. The repertoire includes over 2 million clones, 95% of them detected once, and about 0.13% sits in the top ten. Material for sequencing was naive CD4+ T cells sorted from blood. Subset: CD45RA+ positively selected. All receptors come from a man between 18 and 35 years old in good health.

This clone was detected only a few times. Other DNA variants within this sample encode the same CDR3. V is TRBV18 and J is TRBJ2-3, with D perhaps matching TRBD1 or TRBD2 (5 bases each). This CDR3 is built from 14 residues. V was cut by 4 bases and J by 0 bases, with 8 bases left in between. Germline loops: CDR1 KGHSH, CDR2 LQKENI. CDR3: CASSRDLSTDTQYF. The CDR3 bases are TGTGCCAGCTCACGGGACCTAAGCACAGATACGCAGTATTTT.

The chain employs TRBV27 and TRBJ2-3, with D perhaps TRBD1 (6 bases). The V end lost 3 bases, the J end lost 8 bases, and 15 bases lay between the germline ends. This CDR3 has 14 residues. The germline gives CDR1 MNHEY, CDR2 SMNVEV (reference sequence). CDR3: CASSLTDSRGTQYF. The CDR3 bases are TGTGCCAGCAGTTTGACTGATAGCAGGGGTACGCAGTATTTT.

V gene TRBV2 combines with J gene TRBJ1-1; D is possibly TRBD1 (5 bases). The CDR3 consists of 14 residues. V lost 5 bases and J lost 6, with 16 bases in between. Germline lookup yields CDR1 SNHLY and CDR2 FYNNEI. The CDR3: CASSRFHTGPEAFF. The CDR3 nucleotides read TGTGCCAGCAGTCGTTTTCACACAGGCCCTGAAGCTTTCTTT.

The rearrangement links TRBV7-2 to TRBJ2-1, with TRBD1 identical over 10 bases. V lost 5 bases, J lost 2 bases, and 6 bases stayed unmatched. This CDR3 contains 16 residues. Germline CDR1 is SGHTA and CDR2 is FQGNSA. CDR3 residues: CASSADRGFAYNEQFF. In DNA form, the CDR3 reads TGTGCCAGCAGCGCGGACAGGGGGTTCGCCTACAATGAGCAGTTCTTC.

The V call is TRBV5-6, the J call TRBJ1-1, with TRBD1 identical over 10 bases. Germline V gene data show CDR1 as SGHDT and CDR2 as YYEEEE. This CDR3 comprises 14 residues. The ends lost 4 bases at V and 6 bases at J; junction bases unmatched: 6. The CDR3 region is CASSRQGARAEAFF. DNA for the CDR3: TGTGCCAGCAGCCGACAGGGGGCACGGGCTGAAGCTTTCTTT. Together with reference TRBV5-6 and TRBJ1-1, the CDR3 gives the full variable domain: DAGVTQSPTHLIKTRGQQVTLRCSPKSGHDTVSWYQQALGQGPQFIFQYYEEEERQRGNFPDRFSGHQFPNYSSELNVNALLLGDSALYLCASSRQGARAEAFFGQGTRLTVV.

The rearrangement links TRBV4-3 to TRBJ2-7, with D unclear. This CDR3 spans 14 amino acids. V gave up 3 bases and J gave up 0 bases, with 9 bases separating them. Germline CDR1 is LGHNA and CDR2 is YSLEER. In nucleotides, the CDR3 is TGCGCCAGCAGCCAGGGTTATAGCTCCTACGAGCAGTACTTC. It encodes CASSQGYSSYEQYF.

The gene calls are TRBV29-1 and TRBJ2-7; TRBD1 might be the D (6 bases). The CDR3 covers 12 residues. The V and J ends lost 4 bases and 3 bases respectively, with 10 bases between them. Germline CDR1 and CDR2: SQVTM and ANQGSEA. The CDR3 coding sequence is TGCAGCGTTGGACAGGCAGTCTACGAGCAGTACTTC. Translated, it gives CSVGQAVYEQYF.

A word on this clone: Sequence at one end of the junction differs from germline and may be a read error. The chain carries TRBV6-6 and TRBJ2-4; unclear D gene. Looked up from germline, CDR1 is MNHNY and CDR2 is SVGAGI (reference sequence). CDR3 length: 11 residues. CDR3 residues: CASSYSTKLNF. The CDR3 DNA is TGTGCCAGCAGTTACTCGACAAAATTGAACTTC.

The chain couples TRBV6-6 to TRBJ1-2, with D possibly matching TRBD1 (5 bases). CDR1 is MNHNY and CDR2 is SVGAGI in the germline V gene (reference sequence). This CDR3 comprises 15 residues. V lost 7 bases and J lost 4, with 19 bases in between. As DNA, the CDR3 is TGTGCCAGCACCCCCACCGGGTCGCAGGGCTATGGCTACACCTTC. Its protein is CASTPTGSQGYGYTF.

The V gene is TRBV30, the J gene TRBJ1-5, with TRBD1 matching 9 bases. Looked up from germline, CDR1 is GTSNPN and CDR2 is SVGIG (reference sequence). This CDR3 spans 14 amino acids. J gave up 9 bases and V 0 bases, and 6 bases lay outside the gene matches. CDR3 protein: CAWSVDTGGPPQHF. The CDR3 region has the DNA TGTGCCTGGAGTGTAGACACAGGGGGCCCGCCCCAGCATTTT.

The V gene is TRBV25-1, the J gene TRBJ1-3; D not resolved. This CDR3 has 18 residues. Germline CDR1 reads MGHDK; CDR2 reads SYGVNS. V dropped 6 bases and J dropped 0 bases, with 21 bases sitting between them. CDR3 protein: CASRENSVFLSSGNTIYF. The CDR3 region has the DNA TGTGCCAGCAGGGAAAATTCTGTTTTCCTCAGCTCTGGAAACACCATATATTTT.

The chain is built from TRBV5-1 and TRBJ1-4; unclear D gene. Trimming pared 2 bases from V and 10 bases from J, leaving 9 bases between. Germline V gene data show CDR1 as SGHRS and CDR2 as YFSETQ. CDR3 length: 12 residues. The CDR3 DNA follows: TGCGCCAGCAGCTTATTGGATGGAAAACTGTTTTTT. Translated: CASSLLDGKLFF.

This chain links TRBV30 with TRBJ2-7, with 8 bases aligning to TRBD2. Germline V gene lookup returns CDR1 GTSNPN and CDR2 SVGIG (reference sequence). Trimming at V came to 8 bases and at J to 0 bases, leaving 3 bases not matched to a gene. This CDR3 comprises 12 residues. As DNA, the CDR3 is TGTGCCACACTAGCGGACTCCTACGAGCAGTACTTC. Protein sequence: CATLADSYEQYF. Looking up the rest from reference TRBV30 and TRBJ2-7 gives the full variable domain: SQTIHQWPATLVQPVGSPLSLECTVEGTSNPNLYWYRQAAGRGLQLLFYSVGIGQISSEVPQNLSASRPQDRQFILSSKKLLLSDSGFYLCATLADSYEQYFGPGTRLTVT.

This clone has just one count. The CDR3 loop reads CASSSGLAASTDTQYF. The CDR3 DNA reads as TGTGCCAGCAGCTCTGGACTAGCGGCTAGCACAGATACGCAGTATTTT. J is TRBJ2-3 and V is TRBV5-4; the match to TRBD2 covers 10 bases. The CDR3 length is 16 residues. Germline V gives CDR1 SGHNT, CDR2 YYREEE (reference sequence). V gave up 3 bases and J gave up 0 bases; unmatched junction bases: 4.

The genes are TRBV29-1 and TRBJ1-2; D not certain. Looked up from germline, CDR1 is SQVTM and CDR2 is ANQGSEA. This CDR3 region has 16 residues. Trimming removed 6 bases from V and 6 bases from J, with 26 bases in between. The CDR3 coding sequence is TGCAGCGTCGACCAAAGGAGGGTTGGGCTTCCAGATGGCTACACCTTC. Amino acids: CSVDQRRVGLPDGYTF.

In nucleotides, the CDR3 is TGTGCCATTAGCCAGGGGATTGAAAAACTGTTTTTT. Translation gives CAISQGIEKLFF. The gene calls are TRBV6-6 and TRBJ1-4; possible D gene TRBD1, 6 bases. The CDR3 length is 12 residues. V was clipped by 10 bases and J by 7 bases, with 13 bases between them. From germline, CDR1 is MNHNY and CDR2 SVGAGI (reference sequence).

This chain uses TRBV5-1 with TRBJ1-4; D not certain. The CDR3 consists of 15 residues. Trimming took 1 base from V and 5 from J, leaving 12 bases between them. Germline-derived CDR1 and CDR2 are SGHRS and YFSETQ. CDR3 region: CASSLMPGGNEKLFF. The CDR3 nucleotides are TGCGCCAGCAGCTTGATGCCGGGAGGGAATGAAAAACTGTTTTTT.

The CDR3 nucleotides are TGTGCCAGCAGCCCGTCAGGACAGGGGATTTCCTACAATGAGCAGTTCTTC. Translating it yields CASSPSGQGISYNEQFF. V and J are TRBV5-4 and TRBJ2-1, with 9 bases identical to TRBD1. The CDR3 runs to 17 residues. V shed 4 bases and J 1 base; nucleotides not matched to a gene: 9. Germline values: CDR1 SGHNT, CDR2 YYREEE (reference sequence).

This rearrangement joins TRBV10-3 to TRBJ2-7; D possibly corresponds to TRBD1 (5 bases). The CDR3 length is 12 residues. Germline loops: CDR1 ENHRY, CDR2 SYGVKD. Deletions cut 7 bases from V and 2 bases from J, with 9 bases between. In DNA form, the CDR3 reads TGTGCCATCATGCAGGGTCCCTACGAGCAGTACTTC. This encodes CAIMQGPYEQYF.

This rearrangement joins TRBV7-6 to TRBJ2-7; D unresolved. Germline loops: CDR1 SGHVS, CDR2 FNYEAQ. V shed 2 bases and J shed 5 bases, with 7 bases lying between them. The CDR3 is 12 residues long. This CDR3 reads CASSLSENEQYF. Written as DNA, the CDR3 is TGTGCCAGCAGCTTATCGGAAAACGAGCAGTACTTC.

This sequence joins TRBV7-9 and TRBJ1-2; the D gene is possibly TRBD1 (6 bases). V dropped 1 base and J dropped 4 bases, with 22 bases sitting between them. CDR1 and CDR2 from the germline V gene are SEHNR and FQNEAQ (reference sequence). The CDR3 consists of 18 residues. The CDR3 DNA reads as TGTGCCAGCAGCTTAGGGAGGGGCACAGGGAGAGGGCTCTATGGCTACACCTTC. It is translated as CASSLGRGTGRGLYGYTF.

The V and J genes are TRBV21-1 and TRBJ1-4. TRBV21-1 counts as a pseudogene. This CDR3 has 18 residues. The CDR3 loop reads CASSKPLVLRGAEEKLFF. CDR3 coding DNA: TGTGCCAGCAGCAAACCCCTGGTGCTACGGGGGGCGGAAGAAAAACTGTTTTTT.

The J gene is TRBJ2-7, the V gene TRBV7-2; TRBD1 agrees at 7 bases. CDR1 and CDR2 (germline): SGHTA, FQGNSA. V was pared by 5 bases and J by 0 bases, with 10 bases of the junction left unmatched. The CDR3 has 16 residues. Here the CDR3 reads CASSPGTDAPSYEQYF. As DNA, the CDR3 is TGTGCCAGCAGCCCCGGGACAGATGCTCCCTCCTACGAGCAGTACTTC.

The rearrangement uses TRBV5-1 and TRBJ1-1, with a tentative D call TRBD1 (6 bases). Trimming cost V 4 bases and J 4 bases, with 20 bases left between them. The CDR3 has 16 amino acids. The germline CDR1 and CDR2 sequences are SGHRS and YFSETQ. The CDR3 reads CASSQRMGAGGTEAFF. DNA for the CDR3: TGCGCCAGCAGCCAGAGGATGGGGGCTGGGGGCACTGAAGCTTTCTTT. Filled out from reference TRBV5-1 and TRBJ1-1, the complete variable domain reads KAGVTQTPRYLIKTRGQQVTLSCSPISGHRSVSWYQQTPGQGLQFLFEYFSETQRNKGNFPGRFSGRQFSNSRSEMNVSTLELGDSALYLCASSQRMGAGGTEAFFGQGTRLTVV.

This clone came up once. The gene calls are TRBV2 and TRBJ1-6; 7 nucleotides match TRBD1. The CDR3 is 13 residues long. V was clipped by 5 bases and J by 10 bases; unmatched bases: 5. Per germline, CDR1 SNHLY and CDR2 FYNNEI. The CDR3, as DNA: TGTGCCAGCAGTACAGGGGTAGGGTCACCCCTCCACTTT. It is translated as CASSTGVGSPLHF.

V usage is TRBV7-2 and J usage is TRBJ2-3; D call uncertain. The CDR3 is 13 amino acids. Germline V gene sequence: CDR1 SGHTA, CDR2 FQGNSA. V was clipped by 5 bases and J by 1 base, with 7 bases between them. This CDR3 reads CASSRYRTDTQYF. As DNA, the CDR3 is TGTGCCAGCAGCCGATACCGCACAGATACGCAGTATTTT.

The chain combines TRBV10-3 with TRBJ2-1; TRBD1 matches 9 bases. The CDR3 consists of 16 residues. Germline V lookup: CDR1 ENHRY, CDR2 SYGVKD. The trim removed 5 bases at V and 5 bases at J, leaving 10 bases unmatched. The CDR3, as DNA: TGTGCCATCAGTAGGCTTGGGACAGGGCTGCACAATGAGCAGTTCTTC. Translated: CAISRLGTGLHNEQFF.